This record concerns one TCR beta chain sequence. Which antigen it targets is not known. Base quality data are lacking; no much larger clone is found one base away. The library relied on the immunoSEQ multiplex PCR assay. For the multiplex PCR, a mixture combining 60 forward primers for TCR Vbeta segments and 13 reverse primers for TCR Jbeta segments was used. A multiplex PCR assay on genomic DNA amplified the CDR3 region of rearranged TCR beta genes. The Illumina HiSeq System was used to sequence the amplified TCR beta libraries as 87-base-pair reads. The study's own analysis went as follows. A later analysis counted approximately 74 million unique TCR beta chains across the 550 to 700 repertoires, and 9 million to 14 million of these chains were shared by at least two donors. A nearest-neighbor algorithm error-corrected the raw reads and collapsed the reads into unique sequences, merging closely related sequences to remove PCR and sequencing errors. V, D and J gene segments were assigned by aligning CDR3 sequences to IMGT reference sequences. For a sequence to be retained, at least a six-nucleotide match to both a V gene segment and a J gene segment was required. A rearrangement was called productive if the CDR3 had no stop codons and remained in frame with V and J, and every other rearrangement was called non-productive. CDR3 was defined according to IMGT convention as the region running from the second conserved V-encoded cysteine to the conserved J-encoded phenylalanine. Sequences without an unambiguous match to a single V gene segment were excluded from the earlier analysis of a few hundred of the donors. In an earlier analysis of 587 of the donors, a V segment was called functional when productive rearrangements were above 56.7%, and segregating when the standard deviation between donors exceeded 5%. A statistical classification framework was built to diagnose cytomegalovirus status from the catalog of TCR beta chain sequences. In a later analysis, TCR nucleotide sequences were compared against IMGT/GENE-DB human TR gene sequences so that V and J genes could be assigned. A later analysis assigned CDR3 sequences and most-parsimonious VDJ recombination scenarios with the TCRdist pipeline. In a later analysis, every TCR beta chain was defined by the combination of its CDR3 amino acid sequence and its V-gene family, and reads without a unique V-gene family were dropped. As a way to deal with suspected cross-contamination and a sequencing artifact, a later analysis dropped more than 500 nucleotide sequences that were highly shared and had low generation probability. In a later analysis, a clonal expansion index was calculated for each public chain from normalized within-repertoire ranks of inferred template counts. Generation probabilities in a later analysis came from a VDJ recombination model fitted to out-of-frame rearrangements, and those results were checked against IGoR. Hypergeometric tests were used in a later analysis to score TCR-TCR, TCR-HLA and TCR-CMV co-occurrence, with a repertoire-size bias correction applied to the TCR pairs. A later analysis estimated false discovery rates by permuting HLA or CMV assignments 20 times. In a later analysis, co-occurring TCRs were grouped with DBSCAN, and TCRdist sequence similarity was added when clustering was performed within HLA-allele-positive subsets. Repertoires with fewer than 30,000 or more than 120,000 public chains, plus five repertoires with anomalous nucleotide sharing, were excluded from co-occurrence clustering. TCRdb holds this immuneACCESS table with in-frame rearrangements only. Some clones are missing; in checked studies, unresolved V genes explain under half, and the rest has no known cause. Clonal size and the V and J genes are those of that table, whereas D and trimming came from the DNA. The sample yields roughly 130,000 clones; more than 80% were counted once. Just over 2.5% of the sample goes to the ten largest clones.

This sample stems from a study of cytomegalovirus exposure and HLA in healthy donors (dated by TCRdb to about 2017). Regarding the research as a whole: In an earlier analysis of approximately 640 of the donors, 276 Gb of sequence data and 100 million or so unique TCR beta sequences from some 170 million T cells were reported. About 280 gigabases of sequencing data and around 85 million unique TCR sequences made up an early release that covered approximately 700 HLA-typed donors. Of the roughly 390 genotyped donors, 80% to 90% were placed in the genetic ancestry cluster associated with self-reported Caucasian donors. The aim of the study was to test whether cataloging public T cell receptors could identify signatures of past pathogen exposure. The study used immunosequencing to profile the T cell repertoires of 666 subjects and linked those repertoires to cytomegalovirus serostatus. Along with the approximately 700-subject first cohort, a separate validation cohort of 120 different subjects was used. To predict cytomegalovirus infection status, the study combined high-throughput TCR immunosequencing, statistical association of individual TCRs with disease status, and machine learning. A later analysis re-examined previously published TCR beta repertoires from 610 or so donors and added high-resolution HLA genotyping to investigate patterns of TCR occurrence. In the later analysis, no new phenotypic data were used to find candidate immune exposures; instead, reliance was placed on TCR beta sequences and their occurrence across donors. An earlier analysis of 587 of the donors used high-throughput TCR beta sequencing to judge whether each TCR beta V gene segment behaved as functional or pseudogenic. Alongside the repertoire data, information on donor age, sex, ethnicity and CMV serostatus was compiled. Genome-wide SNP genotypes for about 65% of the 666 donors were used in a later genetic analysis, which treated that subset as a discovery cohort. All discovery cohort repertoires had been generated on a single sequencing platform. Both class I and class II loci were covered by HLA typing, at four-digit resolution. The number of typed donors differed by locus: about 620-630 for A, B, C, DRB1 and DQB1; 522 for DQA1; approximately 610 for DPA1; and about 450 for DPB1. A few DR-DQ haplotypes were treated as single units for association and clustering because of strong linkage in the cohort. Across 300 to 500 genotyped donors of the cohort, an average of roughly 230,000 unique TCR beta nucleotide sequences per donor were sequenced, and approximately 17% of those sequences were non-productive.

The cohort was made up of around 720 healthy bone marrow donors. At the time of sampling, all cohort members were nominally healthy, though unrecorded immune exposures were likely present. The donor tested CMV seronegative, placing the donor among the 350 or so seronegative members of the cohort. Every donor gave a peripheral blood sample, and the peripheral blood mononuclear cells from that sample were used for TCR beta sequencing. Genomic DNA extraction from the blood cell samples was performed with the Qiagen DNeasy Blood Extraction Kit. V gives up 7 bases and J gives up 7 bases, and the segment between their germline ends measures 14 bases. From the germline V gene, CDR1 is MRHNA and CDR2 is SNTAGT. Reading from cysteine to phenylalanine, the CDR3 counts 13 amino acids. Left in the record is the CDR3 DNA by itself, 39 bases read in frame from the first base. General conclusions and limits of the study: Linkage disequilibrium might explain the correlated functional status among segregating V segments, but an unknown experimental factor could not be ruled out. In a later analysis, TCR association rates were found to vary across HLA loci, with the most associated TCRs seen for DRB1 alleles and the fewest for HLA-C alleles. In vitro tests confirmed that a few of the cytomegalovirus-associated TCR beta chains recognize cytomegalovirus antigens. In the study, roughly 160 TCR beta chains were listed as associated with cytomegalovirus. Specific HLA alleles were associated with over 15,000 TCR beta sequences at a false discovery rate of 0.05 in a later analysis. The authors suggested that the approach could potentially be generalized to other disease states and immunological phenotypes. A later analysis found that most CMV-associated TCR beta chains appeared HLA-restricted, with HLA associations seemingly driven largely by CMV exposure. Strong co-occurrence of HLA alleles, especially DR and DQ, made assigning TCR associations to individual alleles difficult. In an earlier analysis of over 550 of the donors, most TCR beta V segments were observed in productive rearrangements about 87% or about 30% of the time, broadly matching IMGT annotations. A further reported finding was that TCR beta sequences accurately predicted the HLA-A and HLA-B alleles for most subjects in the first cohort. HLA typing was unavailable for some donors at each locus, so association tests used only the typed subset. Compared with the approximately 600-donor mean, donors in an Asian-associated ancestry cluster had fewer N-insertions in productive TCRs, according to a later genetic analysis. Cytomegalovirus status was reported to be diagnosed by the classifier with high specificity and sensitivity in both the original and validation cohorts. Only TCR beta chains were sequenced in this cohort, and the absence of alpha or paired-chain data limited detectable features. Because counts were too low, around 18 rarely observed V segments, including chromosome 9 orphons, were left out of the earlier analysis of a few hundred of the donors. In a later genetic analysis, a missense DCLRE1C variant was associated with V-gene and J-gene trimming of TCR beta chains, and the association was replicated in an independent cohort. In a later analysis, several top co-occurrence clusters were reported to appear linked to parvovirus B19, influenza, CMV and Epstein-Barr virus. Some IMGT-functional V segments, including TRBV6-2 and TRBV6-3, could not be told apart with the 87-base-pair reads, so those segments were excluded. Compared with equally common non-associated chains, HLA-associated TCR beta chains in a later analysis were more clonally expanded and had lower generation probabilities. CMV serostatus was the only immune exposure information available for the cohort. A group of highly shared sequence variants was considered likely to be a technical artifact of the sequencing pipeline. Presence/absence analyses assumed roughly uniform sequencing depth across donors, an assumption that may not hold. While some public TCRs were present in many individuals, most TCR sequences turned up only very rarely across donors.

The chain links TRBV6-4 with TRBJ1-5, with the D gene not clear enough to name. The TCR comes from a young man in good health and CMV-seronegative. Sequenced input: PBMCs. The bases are TGTGCCAGCACTACGACGCGGGAGCAGCCCCAGCATTTT. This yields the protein CASTTTREQPQHF.